This TCR beta chain was recovered during a study of T cell responses to AZD1222 COVID-19 vaccine (dated by TCRdb to the early 2020s). As for the study more broadly: Because spike-specific TCR depth and breadth did not differ between the two schedules, AZD1222 recipients who got a second dose at roughly 4 weeks were pooled with those who got a second dose at roughly 12 weeks. A total of over 230 trial participants underwent TCR sequencing, of whom roughly 210 received two doses of AZD1222 and some 25 received two doses of the MenACWY control vaccine. Enrollment into the trials was organized by age into subgroups of 18-55, 56-69 and 70-plus years, and those subgroups contained roughly 150, 30 and 60 TCR-sequenced participants, respectively. Paper-wide results and their limitations: The vaccine-associated CD4 TCRs covered the entire spike protein, and the dominant responses fell in regions 160-218 and 743-854. Conclusions about previously exposed vaccinees are limited because only six or seven AZD1222 recipients were SARS-CoV-2 seropositive at baseline. Spike-specific TCR breadth and depth rose significantly after two AZD1222 doses compared with day 0 and with MenACWY recipients. Because no day 14 peak-response samples were available, the repertoires could be characterized only after the peak T cell response. Participants were mostly white British, with more females than males. The authors suggested clonal diversity may have been underestimated. The 56-69-year group was small, and its depth increase did not reach significance, likely because of low power. Epitopes outside the regions mutated in the B.1.351 and B.1.1.7 variants were reportedly recognized by nearly half of the unique spike-specific TCRs.

Details on this clone: The specificity of this receptor is unknown. The input lacks base qualities; no much larger clone sits a single base away.

The CDR3 regions of human TCRbeta chains were analyzed by immunosequencing. For the original study's pipeline: Repertoire TCRs were matched against a reference library of SARS-CoV-2-specific TCRs generated with the MIRA antigen-specificity platform. Breadth meant the fraction of unique TCRs that were SARS-CoV-2-associated, whereas depth meant the fraction of total T cells that were SARS-CoV-2-associated. Using the MIRA data, each spike-specific TCR was mapped to the spike region that the TCR reacts to and placed in a CD4 or CD8 class. Log10-transformed breadth and depth values were compared by one-way ANOVA with Sidak's multiple comparisons tests. The clones in this table, taken by TCRdb from immuneACCESS, are in-frame only. Not every clone is retained; where verified, under half of the shortfall comes from an unresolved V gene, and the cause of the rest is unknown. That table gives V, J and clone size, and the DNA gave D and trimming. For this sample the table gives some 200,000 clones, of which about nine tenths were detected only once. The ten largest clones capture roughly 0.99% of the sample.

The meaning of the sample's time point label: baseline before first vaccination. Vaccinee samples were obtained from the UK trials COV001 and COV002, which included a single-blind randomized controlled phase 2/3 trial of AZD1222 (ChAdOx1 nCoV-19) in healthy adults. Trial participant PBMC samples were collected at day 0 and day 28 after the second dose for TCRbeta chain sequencing. Deletion took 3 bases off V and 2 bases off J, with a span of 8 bases between the germline ends. Counted from cysteine to phenylalanine, this CDR3 has 13 amino acids. Left in the record is the CDR3 DNA by itself, 39 bases read in frame from the first base. CDR1 and CDR2, per the germline V gene (reference sequence), are SEHNR and FQNEAQ.

Source: peripheral blood, taken on day 0 of AZD1222 vaccination. The V and J genes are TRBV7-9 and TRBJ2-7; a tentative D call is TRBD2 (6 bases match). The sequence was obtained from an adult in good health. The CDR3 reads as follows: CASSFGGAYEQYF. In nucleotide form, the sequence is TGTGCCAGCAGCTTCGGGGGAGCCTACGAGCAGTACTTC.